A single sample gave rise to the 5 T cell receptor beta chains below, sequenced in a study of PD-1 blockade in classical Hodgkin lymphoma. All patients relapsed after autologous stem cell transplantation, and brentuximab vedotin exposure varied. Sequencing was performed with immunoSEQ multiplex PCR; in TCRdb, only in-frame clones are kept and a portion is missing. The sample consists of some 23,000 clones, 81% of them appearing once. The sequenced sample was peripheral blood mononuclear cells (PBMCs), obtained before the second cycle of nivolumab. The source of these receptors is a human donor with classical Hodgkin lymphoma.

This rearrangement joins TRBV19 to TRBJ1-5; D perhaps matches TRBD1 (6 bases). Germline lookup yields CDR1 LNHDA and CDR2 SQIVND (reference sequence). This CDR3 is 14 amino acids long. Trimming stripped 1 base from V and 5 bases from J, with 9 bases between. In DNA form, the CDR3 reads TGTGCCAGTAGTATAGCACAGGGCCATCAGCCCCAGCATTTT. It encodes CASSIAQGHQPQHF.

This rearrangement joins TRBV7-2 to TRBJ1-2; 9 bases map to TRBD1. Germline V gives CDR1 SGHTA, CDR2 FQGNSA. The V gene end was trimmed by 2 bases and the J gene end by 5 bases; junction bases not matched to a gene: 6. The CDR3 runs 15 residues. The CDR3 DNA reads TGTGCCAGCAGCTTAAAACAGGGGGCCGATTATGGCTACACCTTC. The encoded protein is CASSLKQGADYGYTF.

The chain combines TRBV28 with TRBJ2-7; 8 positions agree with TRBD1. The CDR3 runs to 12 residues. In germline, CDR1 is MDHEN, CDR2 SYDVKM. Trimming removed 7 bases from V and 5 bases from J; junction bases left unmatched: 4. The CDR3 DNA follows: TGTGCCAGCACCGACAGGGGTCACGAGCAGTACTTC. The encoded protein is CASTDRGHEQYF. The full variable domain, rest sourced from reference TRBV28 and TRBJ2-7, is DVKVTQSSRYLVKRTGEKVFLECVQDMDHENMFWYRQDPGLGLRLIYFSYDVKMKEKGDIPEGYSVSREKKERFSLILESASTNQTSMYLCASTDRGHEQYFGPGTRLTVT.

This clone was recorded a few times. V is TRBV19 and J is TRBJ1-6; 8 bases are shared with TRBD1. The ends lost 4 bases at V and 6 bases at J; junction bases unmatched: 8. This CDR3 is built from 16 residues. Germline values: CDR1 LNHDA, CDR2 SQIVND (reference sequence). CDR3 nucleotides: TGTGCCAGTAGTACCCGCCGGGACAGGATTAATTCACCCCTCCACTTT. Protein sequence: CASSTRRDRINSPLHF.

This chain connects TRBV6-5 to TRBJ1-1, with D unclear. The CDR3 loop spans 14 amino acids. The ends were cut back, 0 bases at V and 10 bases at J, with 15 bases in the middle. Germline CDR1 and CDR2: MNHEY and SVGAGI. The CDR3 DNA is TGTGCCAGCAGTTACTCCGCAGGCCACGCAGGAGCTTTCTTT. Translating gives CASSYSAGHAGAFF.